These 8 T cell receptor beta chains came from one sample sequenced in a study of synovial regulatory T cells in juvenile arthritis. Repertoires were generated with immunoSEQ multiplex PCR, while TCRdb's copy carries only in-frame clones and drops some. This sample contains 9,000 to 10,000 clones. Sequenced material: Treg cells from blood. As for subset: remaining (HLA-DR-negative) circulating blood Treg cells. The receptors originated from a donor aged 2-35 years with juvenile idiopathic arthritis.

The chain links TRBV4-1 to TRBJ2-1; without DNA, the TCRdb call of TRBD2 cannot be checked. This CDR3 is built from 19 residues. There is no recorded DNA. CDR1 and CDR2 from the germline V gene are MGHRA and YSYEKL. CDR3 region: CASSLTSGSLLLRNNEQFF.

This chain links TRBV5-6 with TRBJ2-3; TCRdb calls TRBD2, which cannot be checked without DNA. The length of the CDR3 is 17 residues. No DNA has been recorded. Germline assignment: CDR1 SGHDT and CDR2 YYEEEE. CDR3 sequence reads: CASSLVGTSEHTDTQYF.

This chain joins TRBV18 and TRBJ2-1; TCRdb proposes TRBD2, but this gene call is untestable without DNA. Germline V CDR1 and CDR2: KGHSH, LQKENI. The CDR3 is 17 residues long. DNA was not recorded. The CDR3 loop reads CASSPPTGSNSYNEQFF.

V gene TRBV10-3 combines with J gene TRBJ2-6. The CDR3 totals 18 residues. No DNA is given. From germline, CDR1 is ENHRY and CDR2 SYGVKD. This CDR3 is CAISEARRRFSGANVLTF.

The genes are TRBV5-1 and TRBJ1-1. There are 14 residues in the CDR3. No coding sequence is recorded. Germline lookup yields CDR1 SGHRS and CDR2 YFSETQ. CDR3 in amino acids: CASSSLALNTEAFF.

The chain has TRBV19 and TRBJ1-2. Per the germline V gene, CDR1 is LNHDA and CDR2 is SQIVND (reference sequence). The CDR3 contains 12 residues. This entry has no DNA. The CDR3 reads CASSMTEDGYTF.

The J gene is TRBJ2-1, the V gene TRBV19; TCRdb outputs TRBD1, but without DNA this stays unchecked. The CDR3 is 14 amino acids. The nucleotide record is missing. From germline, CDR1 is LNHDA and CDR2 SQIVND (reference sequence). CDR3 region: CASSIGTVYNEQFF.

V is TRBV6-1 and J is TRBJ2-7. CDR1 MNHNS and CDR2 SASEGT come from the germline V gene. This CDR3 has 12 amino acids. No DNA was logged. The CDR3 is CASKGSPYEQYF.